This is a list of T cell receptor beta chains from one sample in a study of blood T cells in healthy people across ages. TCRdb reprocessed the 5' RACE reads with MiXCR, giving one entry per CDR3 protein. Among roughly 1,500,000 distinct CDR3 sequences listed, roughly 40% were seen once. The material sequenced was blood. All receptors derive from a woman between 18 and 30 years old in good health. CDR3s include the opening cysteine and the closing phenylalanine or tryptophan. A D gene is named only where the DNA matches it firmly. Clone sizes are given selectively: once, few, many, or a class where the clone is expanded.

V: TRBV12-3/TRBV12-4; J: TRBJ2-1; D: NA; size: NA; DNA: TGTGCCAGCAGTTTTAAACAGCGGAGCTACAATGAGCAGTTCTTC; CDR3: CASSFKQRSYNEQFF
V: TRBV27; J: TRBJ2-7; D: NA; size: NA; DNA: TGTGCCAGCAGTTCTCTAACAGGGTCCTACCTTTCCTACGAGCAGTACTTC; CDR3: CASSSLTGSYLSYEQYF
V: TRBV4-2; J: TRBJ2-1; D: NA; size: many; DNA: TGTGCCAGCAGCCATCTAGGGTCGCCGACTGAGCAGTTCTTC; CDR3: CASSHLGSPTEQFF
V: TRBV6-1; J: TRBJ2-4; D: TRBD2; size: NA; DNA: TGTGCCAGCAGTCCGGGACTAGCGGGTTCAGCCAAAAACATTCAGTACTTC; CDR3: CASSPGLAGSAKNIQYF
V: TRBV5-1; J: TRBJ2-1; D: TRBD2; size: NA; DNA: TGCGCCAGCAGCTCCGAGGGCGGGAGACGGAATGAGCAGTTCTTC; CDR3: CASSSEGGRRNEQFF
V: TRBV7-2; J: TRBJ2-5; D: NA; size: NA; DNA: TGTGCCAGCAGCTTTATCGATCAAGAGACCCAGTACTTC; CDR3: CASSFIDQETQYF
V: TRBV5-1; J: TRBJ2-1; D: NA; size: NA; DNA: TGCGCCAGCAGCTCTACTAGCAGATACAATGAGCAGTTCTTC; CDR3: CASSSTSRYNEQFF
V: TRBV4-1; J: TRBJ2-3; D: NA; size: NA; DNA: TGCGCCAACAGTCATCCTGAAGGGGCTAGCACAGATACGCAGTATTTT; CDR3: CANSHPEGASTDTQYF
V: TRBV20-1; J: TRBJ2-3; D: NA; size: few; DNA: TGCAGTCCGACCACGGCGAGCACAGATACGCAGTATTTT; CDR3: CSPTTASTDTQYF
V: TRBV4-1; J: TRBJ1-5; D: NA; size: NA; DNA: TGCGCCAGCAGCCCCACCGCCTCAAGCAATCAGCCCCAGCATTTT; CDR3: CASSPTASSNQPQHF
V: TRBV27; J: TRBJ1-2; D: TRBD1; size: NA; DNA: TGTGCCAGCAGTTTCCGGGGACAGGACTATGGCTACACCTTC; CDR3: CASSFRGQDYGYTF
V: TRBV9; J: TRBJ2-7; D: TRBD2; size: NA; DNA: TGTGCCAGCAGCGTAGGTCTAGCGGGGAATAATGAGCAGTACTTC; CDR3: CASSVGLAGNNEQYF
V: TRBV12-5; J: TRBJ2-5; D: NA; size: NA; DNA: TGTGCTAGTGCCTCCGGGGCAGGAATCTACAATGAGCAGTACTTC; CDR3: CASASGAGIYNEQYF
V: TRBV29-1; J: TRBJ2-1; D: TRBD1; size: NA; DNA: TGCAGCGTTGGAAAGGGACAGGCATACAATGAGCAGTTCTTC; CDR3: CSVGKGQAYNEQFF
V: TRBV29-1; J: TRBJ2-7; D: NA; size: NA; DNA: TGCAGCGTTGAGGGTGCGGCAGGGGAAGCCTACGAGCAGTACTTC; CDR3: CSVEGAAGEAYEQYF
V: TRBV6-5; J: TRBJ2-5; D: TRBD2; size: NA; DNA: TGTGCCAGCAGTTACCCCGGGGGGGAGCAGTACTTC; CDR3: CASSYPGGEQYF
V: TRBV27; J: TRBJ2-7; D: TRBD2; size: NA; DNA: TGTGCCAGCAGTCCCGCCAGCGGGGGGACCTACGAGCAGTACTTC; CDR3: CASSPASGGTYEQYF
V: TRBV2; J: TRBJ2-6; D: TRBD1; size: NA; DNA: TGTGCCAGCATTGGACAGGGGTTGACTGGGGCCAACGTCCTGACTTTC; CDR3: CASIGQGLTGANVLTF
V: TRBV7-9; J: TRBJ2-1; D: NA; size: many; DNA: TGTGCCAGCAGCTTAGACCTAGCCTACAATGAGCAGTTCTTC; CDR3: CASSLDLAYNEQFF
V: TRBV4-2; J: TRBJ2-3; D: NA; size: few; DNA: TGTGCCAGCAGCCAGGAAATAGCGGGACAGAGCACAGATACGCAGTATTTT; CDR3: CASSQEIAGQSTDTQYF
V: TRBV20-1; J: TRBJ1-2; D: NA; size: few; DNA: TGCAGTGCTAGAGATGGAGGGGGGGGCTATGGCTACACCTTC; CDR3: CSARDGGGGYGYTF
V: TRBV27; J: TRBJ2-1; D: TRBD2; size: few; DNA: TGTGCCAGCAGTCCCCAAAAGGTAGCGGGATACAATGAGCAGTTCTTC; CDR3: CASSPQKVAGYNEQFF
V: TRBV2; J: TRBJ1-2; D: NA; size: NA; DNA: TGTGCCAGCGGATGGCAGGCAGAAGGATCTAACTATGGCTACACCTTC; CDR3: CASGWQAEGSNYGYTF
V: TRBV6-2/TRBV6-3; J: TRBJ1-2; D: TRBD1; size: NA; DNA: TGTGCCAGCAGTTACGGAGGGGGCTCTAACTATGGCTACACCTTC; CDR3: CASSYGGGSNYGYTF
V: TRBV6-5; J: TRBJ1-2; D: NA; size: NA; DNA: TGTGCCAGCAGTCTCACCTCCCTGAGCGGCTACACCTTC; CDR3: CASSLTSLSGYTF
V: TRBV7-2; J: TRBJ2-7; D: NA; size: NA; DNA: TGTGCCAGCAGCTCCCTAACCGGGACGACTTTCTACGAGCAGTACTTC; CDR3: CASSSLTGTTFYEQYF
V: TRBV6-5; J: TRBJ1-1; D: NA; size: once; DNA: TGTGCCAGCAGCCTGGGAGAGGATAAGTCCCATGAAGCTTTCTTT; CDR3: CASSLGEDKSHEAFF
V: TRBV27; J: TRBJ2-1; D: NA; size: NA; DNA: TGTGCTAGCTTCCCTCGGCAGCCCTGGTACAATGAGCAGTTCTTC; CDR3: CASFPRQPWYNEQFF
V: TRBV6-5; J: TRBJ2-5; D: NA; size: few; DNA: TGTGCCAGCAGTCCCTTCGATACTGCTGAGACCCAGTACTTC; CDR3: CASSPFDTAETQYF
V: TRBV13; J: TRBJ2-5; D: TRBD1; size: NA; DNA: TGTGCCAGCAGCTTAGGACAGGGGGGTCGGGAGACCCAGTACTTC; CDR3: CASSLGQGGRETQYF
V: TRBV27; J: TRBJ2-3; D: NA; size: few; DNA: TGTGCCAGCAGTTTATTAGACCGGGTTAGCACAGATACGCAGTATTTT; CDR3: CASSLLDRVSTDTQYF
V: TRBV5-1; J: TRBJ2-1; D: NA; size: NA; DNA: TGCGCCAGCAGTTCAGCTAGATCGACCTACAATGAGCAGTTCTTC; CDR3: CASSSARSTYNEQFF
V: TRBV7-6; J: TRBJ2-1; D: TRBD2; size: NA; DNA: TGTGCCAGCAGCCGGACTAGCGGGAGCACCGTTGAGCAGTTCTTC; CDR3: CASSRTSGSTVEQFF
V: TRBV3-1; J: TRBJ2-7; D: TRBD2; size: NA; DNA: TGTGCCAGCAGCCAATCTCCTACTAGCGGGATCTACGAGCAGTACTTC; CDR3: CASSQSPTSGIYEQYF
V: TRBV6-5; J: TRBJ2-3; D: TRBD1; size: NA; DNA: TGTGCCAGCAGTTACCCCAACGGGTACAGGGGCGGCCCAGATACGCAGTATTTT; CDR3: CASSYPNGYRGGPDTQYF
V: TRBV7-3; J: TRBJ2-5; D: NA; size: NA; DNA: TGTGCCAGCAGCTTACAATGGTCTCAAGAGACCCAGTACTTC; CDR3: CASSLQWSQETQYF
V: TRBV13; J: TRBJ1-2; D: NA; size: NA; DNA: TGTGCCAGCAGCGGGGGAGTGGATGGCTACACCTTC; CDR3: CASSGGVDGYTF
V: TRBV15; J: TRBJ1-2; D: NA; size: NA; DNA: TGTGCCACCAGCAGAGGACAAGCCTTCTACTATGGCTACACCTTC; CDR3: CATSRGQAFYYGYTF
V: TRBV27; J: TRBJ1-5; D: NA; size: NA; DNA: TGTGCCAGCAGTTTGGGTTGGCGTCAGCCCCAGCATTTT; CDR3: CASSLGWRQPQHF
V: TRBV4-2; J: TRBJ1-1; D: NA; size: NA; DNA: TGTGCCAGCAGCCCGGGTGCGGGGACCGTCACTGAAGCTTTCTTT; CDR3: CASSPGAGTVTEAFF
V: TRBV6-6; J: TRBJ1-2; D: TRBD1; size: few; DNA: TGTGCCAGCAGTCCAGGGGGAGGGACGAAGTACTATGGCTACACCTTC; CDR3: CASSPGGGTKYYGYTF
V: TRBV3-1; J: TRBJ1-6; D: TRBD1; size: NA; DNA: TGTGCCAGCAGCCCCGGACAGGCGATGAATTCACCCCTCCACTTT; CDR3: CASSPGQAMNSPLHF
V: TRBV6-4; J: TRBJ1-2; D: NA; size: NA; DNA: TGTGCCCCAGCACGAGGGGGCTACACCTTC; CDR3: CAPARGGYTF
V: TRBV6-2/TRBV6-3; J: TRBJ2-1; D: TRBD2; size: NA; DNA: TGTGCCAGCAGTTTTAGCGGGGAAAAGCAGTTCTTC; CDR3: CASSFSGEKQFF
V: TRBV15; J: TRBJ2-7; D: NA; size: few; DNA: TGTGCCACCAGCAGGACACCAAGCCTCTACGAGCAGTACTTC; CDR3: CATSRTPSLYEQYF
V: TRBV7-9; J: TRBJ1-5; D: NA; size: NA; DNA: TGTGCCAGCAGCTTGGGATACATGGGTCAGCCCCAGCATTTT; CDR3: CASSLGYMGQPQHF
V: TRBV20-1; J: TRBJ1-4; D: NA; size: NA; DNA: TGCAGTGCTCCAACAGGGATGGCTAATGAAAAACTGTTTTTT; CDR3: CSAPTGMANEKLFF
V: TRBV20-1; J: TRBJ1-1; D: TRBD1; size: few; DNA: TGCAGTGCTAGCGCGGGACAGGGTGTGAACACTGAAGCTTTCTTT; CDR3: CSASAGQGVNTEAFF
V: TRBV6-7; J: TRBJ2-3; D: NA; size: NA; DNA: TGTGCCAGCAGTTACTCGAGAGGGGGAGTTATCCGCGCAGATACGCAGTATTTT; CDR3: CASSYSRGGVIRADTQYF
V: TRBV6-2/TRBV6-3; J: TRBJ2-5; D: TRBD2; size: NA; DNA: TGTGCCAGCAGTTCTCCGACTAGCGGGCGGGAGACCCAGTACTTC; CDR3: CASSSPTSGRETQYF
V: TRBV2; J: TRBJ2-1; D: TRBD2; size: few; DNA: TGTGCCAGCAGTGAAGCGGTTGGGACTAGCAGAAACAATGAGCAGTTCTTC; CDR3: CASSEAVGTSRNNEQFF
V: TRBV6-5; J: TRBJ1-1; D: TRBD1; size: few; DNA: TGTGCCAGCAGCCTGACAGGGGCCCAAAACGGTGAAGCTTTCTTT; CDR3: CASSLTGAQNGEAFF
V: TRBV7-8; J: TRBJ2-3; D: NA; size: NA; DNA: TGTGCCAGCAGCTTAATCTTCCCGCGGGATACGCAGTATTTT; CDR3: CASSLIFPRDTQYF
V: TRBV27; J: TRBJ2-3; D: NA; size: few; DNA: TGTGCCAGCAGTTTGACTAAAGATACGCAGTATTTT; CDR3: CASSLTKDTQYF
V: TRBV6-1; J: TRBJ2-5; D: NA; size: NA; DNA: TGTGCCAGCAGACGTTTAATCATAGGGGGTGTGGGGGAGCAGTACTTC; CDR3: CASRRLIIGGVGEQYF
V: TRBV4-2; J: TRBJ2-1; D: TRBD2; size: NA; DNA: TGTGCCAGCAGCCCTCTAAGGCGGGGGGGCTCCTACAATGAGCAGTTCTTC; CDR3: CASSPLRRGGSYNEQFF
V: TRBV27; J: TRBJ1-1; D: NA; size: NA; DNA: TGTGCCAGCAGCTACCTGGGGGGGTACACTGAAGCTTTCTTT; CDR3: CASSYLGGYTEAFF
V: TRBV20-1; J: TRBJ2-1; D: NA; size: NA; DNA: TGCAGTGCTAGAGGCGTTAGCGTCGATGAGCAGTTCTTC; CDR3: CSARGVSVDEQFF
V: TRBV7-9; J: TRBJ2-7; D: NA; size: NA; DNA: TGTGCCAGCAGCACCTCTAGTAACGAGCAGTACTTC; CDR3: CASSTSSNEQYF
V: TRBV12-3/TRBV12-4; J: TRBJ2-7; D: NA; size: NA; DNA: TGTGCCAGCAGTCTCTGGCAGGCCGGTTACGAGCAGTACTTC; CDR3: CASSLWQAGYEQYF